This paragraph covers one TCR beta chain sequence. This record belongs to a study of blood T cell repertoires in COVID-19. Looking at the study overall: Researchers got acute and convalescent COVID-19 samples from the United States, Italy and Spain.

How the authors handled the data: Estimates of nucleated cell counts were drawn from the amplification of reference gene primers. Here immunoSEQ multiplex PCR was the method, and the copy in TCRdb shows in-frame clones only, minus some. That table gives V, J and clone size, and the DNA gave D and trimming. The table lists 300,000 to 450,000 clones, around 90% of them singletons. This receptor was identified in a human donor in a cohort sampled during active COVID-19. Sample: peripheral blood.

The CDR3: CASSLSAGVGSPLHF. CDR3 DNA: TGTGCCAGCAGTTTATCCGCAGGGGTAGGTTCACCCCTCCACTTT. The chain links TRBV27 to TRBJ1-6, with a tentative D call TRBD1 (6 bases). The V and J ends lost 0 bases and 9 bases respectively, with 12 bases between them. Germline V gene lookup returns CDR1 MNHEY and CDR2 SMNVEV (reference sequence). The CDR3 is 15 residues long.